This record concerns one TCR beta chain sequence. TCRdb reprocessed the RT-PCR reads with MiXCR, giving one entry per CDR3 protein. The table lists 550,000 to 750,000 distinct CDR3 sequences, 14% of them singletons. CDR1 is SGHVS, CDR2 FQNEAQ, per germline. The CDR3 extends over 16 amino acids. The V gene lost 1 base and the J gene lost 0 bases, with 10 bases spanning the gap. The chain recombines TRBV7-8 with TRBJ1-3; D is uncertain. Material: memory CD4+ T cells from blood. This sequence was found in a female donor in good health, serving as a healthy control. CDR3 nucleotide sequence: TGTGCCAGCAGCTTAGGGTCAGGTACCTCTGGAAACACCATATATTTT. This gives the protein CASSLGSGTSGNTIYF.